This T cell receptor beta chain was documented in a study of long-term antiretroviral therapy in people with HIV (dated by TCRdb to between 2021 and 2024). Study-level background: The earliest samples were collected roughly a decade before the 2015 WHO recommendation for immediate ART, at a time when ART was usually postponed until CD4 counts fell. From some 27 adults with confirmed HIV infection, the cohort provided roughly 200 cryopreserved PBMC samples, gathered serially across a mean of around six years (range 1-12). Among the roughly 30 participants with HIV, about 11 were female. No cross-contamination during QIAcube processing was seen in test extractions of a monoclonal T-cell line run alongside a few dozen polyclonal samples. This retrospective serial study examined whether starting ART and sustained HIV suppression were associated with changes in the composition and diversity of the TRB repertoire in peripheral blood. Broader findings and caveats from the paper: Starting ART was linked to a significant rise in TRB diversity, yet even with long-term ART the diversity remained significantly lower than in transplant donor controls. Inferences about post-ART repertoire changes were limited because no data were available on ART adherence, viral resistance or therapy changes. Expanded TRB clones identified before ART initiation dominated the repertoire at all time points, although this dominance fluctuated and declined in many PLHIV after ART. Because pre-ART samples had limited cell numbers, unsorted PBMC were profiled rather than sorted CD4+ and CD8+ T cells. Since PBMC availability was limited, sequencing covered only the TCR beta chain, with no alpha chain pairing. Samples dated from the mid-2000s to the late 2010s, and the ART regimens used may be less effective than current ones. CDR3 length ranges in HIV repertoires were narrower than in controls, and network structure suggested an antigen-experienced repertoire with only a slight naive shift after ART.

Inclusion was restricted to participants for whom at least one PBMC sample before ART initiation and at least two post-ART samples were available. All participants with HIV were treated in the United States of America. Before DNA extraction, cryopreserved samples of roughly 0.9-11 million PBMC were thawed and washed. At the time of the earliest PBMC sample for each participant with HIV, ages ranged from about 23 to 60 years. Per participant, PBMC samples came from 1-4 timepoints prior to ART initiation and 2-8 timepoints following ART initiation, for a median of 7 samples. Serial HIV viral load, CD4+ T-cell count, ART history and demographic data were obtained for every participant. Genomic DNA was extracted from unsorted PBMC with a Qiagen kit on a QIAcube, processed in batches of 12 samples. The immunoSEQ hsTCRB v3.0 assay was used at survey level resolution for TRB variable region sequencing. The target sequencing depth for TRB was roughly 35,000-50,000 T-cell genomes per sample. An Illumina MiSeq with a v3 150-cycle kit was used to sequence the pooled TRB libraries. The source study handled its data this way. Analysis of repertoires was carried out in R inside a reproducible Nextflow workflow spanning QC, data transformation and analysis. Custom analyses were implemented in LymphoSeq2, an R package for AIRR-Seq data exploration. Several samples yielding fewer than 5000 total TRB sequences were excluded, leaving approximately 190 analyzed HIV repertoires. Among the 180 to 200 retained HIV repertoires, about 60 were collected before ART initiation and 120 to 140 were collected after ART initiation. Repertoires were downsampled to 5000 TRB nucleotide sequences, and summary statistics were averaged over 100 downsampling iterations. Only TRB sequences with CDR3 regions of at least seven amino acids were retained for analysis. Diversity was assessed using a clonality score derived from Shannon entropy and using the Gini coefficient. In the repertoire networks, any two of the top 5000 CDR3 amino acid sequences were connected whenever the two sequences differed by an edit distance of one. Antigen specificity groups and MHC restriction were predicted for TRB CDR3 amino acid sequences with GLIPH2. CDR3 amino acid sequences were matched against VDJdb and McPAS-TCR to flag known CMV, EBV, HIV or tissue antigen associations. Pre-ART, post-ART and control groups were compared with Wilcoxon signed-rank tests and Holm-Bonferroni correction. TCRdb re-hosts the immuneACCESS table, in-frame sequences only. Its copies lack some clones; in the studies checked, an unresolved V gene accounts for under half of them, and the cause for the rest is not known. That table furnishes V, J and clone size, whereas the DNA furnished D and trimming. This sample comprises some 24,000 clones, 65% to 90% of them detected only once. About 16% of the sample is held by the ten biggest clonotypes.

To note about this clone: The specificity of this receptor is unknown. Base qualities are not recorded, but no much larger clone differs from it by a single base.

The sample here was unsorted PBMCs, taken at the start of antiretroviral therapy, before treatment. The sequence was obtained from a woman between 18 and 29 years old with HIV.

This receptor has the CDR3 CASSATGGIGYTF. The DNA reads as follows: TGTGCCAGCAGTGCGACAGGGGGTATTGGCTACACCTTC. The V and J genes are TRBV6-6 and TRBJ1-2, with 9 bases in between that match TRBD1. Here V drops 5 bases and J drops 7 bases, and the junction holds 5 bases not matched to any gene. Via the germline V gene (reference sequence), CDR1 is MNHNY and CDR2 SVGAGI. The CDR3 spans 13 residues, from the cysteine through the phenylalanine. Only the CDR3 DNA stays, 39 bases, in frame from base 1.